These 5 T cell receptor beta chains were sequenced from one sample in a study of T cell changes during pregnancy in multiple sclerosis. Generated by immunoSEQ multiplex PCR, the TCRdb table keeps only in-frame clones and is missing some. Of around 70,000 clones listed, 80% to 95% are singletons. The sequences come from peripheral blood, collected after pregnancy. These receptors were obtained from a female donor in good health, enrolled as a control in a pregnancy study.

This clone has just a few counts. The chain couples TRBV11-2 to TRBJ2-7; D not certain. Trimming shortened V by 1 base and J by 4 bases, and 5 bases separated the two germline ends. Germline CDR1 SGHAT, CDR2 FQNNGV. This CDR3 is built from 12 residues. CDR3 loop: CASSLGQYEQYF. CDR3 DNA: TGTGCCAGCAGCTTAGGGCAATACGAGCAGTACTTC.

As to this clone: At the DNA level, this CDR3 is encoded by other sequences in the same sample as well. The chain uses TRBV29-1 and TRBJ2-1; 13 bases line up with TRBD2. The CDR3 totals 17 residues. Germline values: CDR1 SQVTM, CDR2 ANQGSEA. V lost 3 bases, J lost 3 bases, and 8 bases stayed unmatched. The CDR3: CSVEGGLAGVHYNEQFF. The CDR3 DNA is TGCAGCGTTGAGGGTGGACTAGCGGGAGTCCACTACAATGAGCAGTTCTTC.

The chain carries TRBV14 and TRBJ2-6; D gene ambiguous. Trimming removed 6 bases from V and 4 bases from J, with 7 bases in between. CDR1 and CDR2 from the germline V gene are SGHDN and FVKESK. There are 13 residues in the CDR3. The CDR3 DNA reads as TGTGCCAGCAGGGTAGCAGGGGCCAACGTCCTGACTTTC. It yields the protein CASRVAGANVLTF.

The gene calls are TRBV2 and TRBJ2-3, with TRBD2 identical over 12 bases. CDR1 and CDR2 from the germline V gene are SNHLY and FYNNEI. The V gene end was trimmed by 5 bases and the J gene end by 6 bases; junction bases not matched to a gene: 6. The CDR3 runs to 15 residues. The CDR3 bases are TGTGCCAGCAGTAAACTAGCGGGGGGCCGCGATACGCAGTATTTT. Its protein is CASSKLAGGRDTQYF.

CDR3 in amino acids: CAITWDSRGTEAFF. The CDR3 coding sequence is TGTGCCATCACTTGGGACAGTCGGGGCACTGAAGCTTTCTTT. V usage is TRBV10-3 and J usage is TRBJ1-1; 7 nucleotides match TRBD1. Trimming took 7 bases from V and 4 from J; bases not matched to a gene: 9. Germline lookup yields CDR1 ENHRY and CDR2 SYGVKD. The CDR3 covers 14 residues.